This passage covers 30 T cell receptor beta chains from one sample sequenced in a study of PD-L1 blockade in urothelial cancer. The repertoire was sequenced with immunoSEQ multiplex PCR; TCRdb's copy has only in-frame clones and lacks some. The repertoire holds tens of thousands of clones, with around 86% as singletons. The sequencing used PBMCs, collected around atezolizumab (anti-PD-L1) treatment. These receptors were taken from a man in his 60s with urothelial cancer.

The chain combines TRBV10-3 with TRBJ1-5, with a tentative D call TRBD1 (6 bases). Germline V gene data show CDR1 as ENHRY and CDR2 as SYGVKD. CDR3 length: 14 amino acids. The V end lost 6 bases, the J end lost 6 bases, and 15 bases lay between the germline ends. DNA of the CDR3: TGTGCCATCAGGGGGGGGGCCTATGGTCAGCCCCAGCATTTT. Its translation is CAIRGGAYGQPQHF.

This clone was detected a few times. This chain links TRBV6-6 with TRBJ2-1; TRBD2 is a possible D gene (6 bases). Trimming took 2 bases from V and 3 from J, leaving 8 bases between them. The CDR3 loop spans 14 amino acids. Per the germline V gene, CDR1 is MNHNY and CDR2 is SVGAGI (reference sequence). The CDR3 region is CASSYPGDYNEQFF. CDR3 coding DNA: TGTGCCAGCAGTTACCCGGGAGACTACAATGAGCAGTTCTTC.

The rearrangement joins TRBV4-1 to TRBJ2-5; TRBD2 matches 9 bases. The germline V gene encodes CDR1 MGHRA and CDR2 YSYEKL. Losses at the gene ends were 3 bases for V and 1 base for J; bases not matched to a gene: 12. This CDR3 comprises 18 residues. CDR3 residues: CASSHEREARYTQETQYF. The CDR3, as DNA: TGCGCCAGCAGCCACGAGCGGGAGGCACGCTACACCCAAGAGACCCAGTACTTC.

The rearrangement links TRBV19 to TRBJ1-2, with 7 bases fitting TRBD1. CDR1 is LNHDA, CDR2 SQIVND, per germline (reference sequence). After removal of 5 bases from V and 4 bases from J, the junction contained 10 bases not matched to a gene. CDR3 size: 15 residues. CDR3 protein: CASSGKGASFYGYTF. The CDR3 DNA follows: TGTGCCAGTAGTGGAAAGGGGGCCTCCTTCTATGGCTACACCTTC.

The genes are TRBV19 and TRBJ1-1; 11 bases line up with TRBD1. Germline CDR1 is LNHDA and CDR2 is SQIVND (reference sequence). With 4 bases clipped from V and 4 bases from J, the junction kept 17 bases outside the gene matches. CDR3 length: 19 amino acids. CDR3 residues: CASSKKFAGQGAVITEAFF. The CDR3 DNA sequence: TGTGCCAGTAGTAAAAAATTCGCAGGACAGGGGGCGGTAATCACTGAAGCTTTCTTT.

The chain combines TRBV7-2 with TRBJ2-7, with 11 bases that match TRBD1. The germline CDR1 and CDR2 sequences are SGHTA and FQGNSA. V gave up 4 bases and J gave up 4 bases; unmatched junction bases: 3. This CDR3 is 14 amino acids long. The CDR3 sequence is CASSSDRGLYEQYF. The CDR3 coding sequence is TGTGCCAGCAGCTCGGACAGGGGGCTATACGAGCAGTACTTC.

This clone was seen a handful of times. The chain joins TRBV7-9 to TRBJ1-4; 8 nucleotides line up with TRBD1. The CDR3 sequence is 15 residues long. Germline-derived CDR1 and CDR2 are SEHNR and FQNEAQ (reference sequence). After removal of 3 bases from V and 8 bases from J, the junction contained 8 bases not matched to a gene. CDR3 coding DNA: TGTGCCAGCAGCTTCCTGACAGGGGTTGGCGAAAAACTGTTTTTT. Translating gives CASSFLTGVGEKLFF.

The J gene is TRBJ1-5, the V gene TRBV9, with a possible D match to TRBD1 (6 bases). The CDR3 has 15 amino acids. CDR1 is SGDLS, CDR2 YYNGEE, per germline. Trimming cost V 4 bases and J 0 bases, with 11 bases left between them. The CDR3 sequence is CASSPGDNSNQPQHF. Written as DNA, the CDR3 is TGTGCCAGCAGCCCAGGGGATAATAGCAATCAGCCCCAGCATTTT.

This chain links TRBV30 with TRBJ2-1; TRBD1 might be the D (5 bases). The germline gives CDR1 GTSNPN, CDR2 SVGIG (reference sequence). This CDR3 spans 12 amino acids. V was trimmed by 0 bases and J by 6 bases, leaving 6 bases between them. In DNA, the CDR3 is TGTGCCTGGAGTGTGCAGGGCAATGAGCAGTTCTTC. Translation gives CAWSVQGNEQFF.

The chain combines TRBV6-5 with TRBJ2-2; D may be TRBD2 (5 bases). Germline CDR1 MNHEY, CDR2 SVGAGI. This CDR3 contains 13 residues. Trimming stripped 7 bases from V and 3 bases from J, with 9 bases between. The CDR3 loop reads CASTREYTGELFF. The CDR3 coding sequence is TGTGCCAGCACACGGGAATACACCGGGGAGCTGTTTTTT.

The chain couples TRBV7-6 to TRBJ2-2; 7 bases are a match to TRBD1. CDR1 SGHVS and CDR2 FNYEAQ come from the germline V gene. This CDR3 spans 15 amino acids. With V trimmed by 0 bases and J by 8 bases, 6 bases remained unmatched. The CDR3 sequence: CASSLAGGISGELFF. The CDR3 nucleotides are TGTGCCAGCAGCTTAGCAGGGGGCATATCAGGGGAGCTGTTTTTT.

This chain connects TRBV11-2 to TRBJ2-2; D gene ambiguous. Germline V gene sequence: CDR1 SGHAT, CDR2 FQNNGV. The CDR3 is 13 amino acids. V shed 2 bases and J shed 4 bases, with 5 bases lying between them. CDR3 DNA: TGTGCCAGCAGCTTAACGGTCACCGGGGAGCTGTTTTTT. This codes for CASSLTVTGELFF.

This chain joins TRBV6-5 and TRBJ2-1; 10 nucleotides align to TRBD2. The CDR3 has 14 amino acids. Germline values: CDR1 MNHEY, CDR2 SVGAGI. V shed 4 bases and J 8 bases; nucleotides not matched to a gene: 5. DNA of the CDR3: TGTGCCAGCAGTTCACCGGGACTAGCGCATGAGCAGTTCTTC. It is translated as CASSSPGLAHEQFF.

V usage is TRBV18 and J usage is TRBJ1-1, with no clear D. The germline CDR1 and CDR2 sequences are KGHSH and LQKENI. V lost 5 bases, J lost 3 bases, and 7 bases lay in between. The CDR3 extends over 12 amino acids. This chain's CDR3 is CASSSRDTEAFF. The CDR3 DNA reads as TGTGCCAGCTCATCGAGGGACACTGAAGCTTTCTTT.

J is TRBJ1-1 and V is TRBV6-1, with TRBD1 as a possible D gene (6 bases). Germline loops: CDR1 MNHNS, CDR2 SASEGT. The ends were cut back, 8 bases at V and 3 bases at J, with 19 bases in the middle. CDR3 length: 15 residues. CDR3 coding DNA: TGTGCCAGCTCAGTGGGGGGGGGCGCAGACACTGAAGCTTTCTTT. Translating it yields CASSVGGGADTEAFF.

CDR3 nucleotide sequence: TGTGCCACATCTACCCAGGGCTACGAGCAGTACTTC. Residues: CATSTQGYEQYF. The rearrangement joins TRBV7-9 to TRBJ2-7; D might be TRBD1 (5 bases). From germline, CDR1 is SEHNR and CDR2 FQNEAQ (reference sequence). The length of the CDR3 is 12 residues. V lost 10 bases and J lost 3, with 13 bases in between.

The CDR3 bases are TGCGCCAGCAGCTGGACAGGGGCCACTGAAGCTTTCTTT. As protein: CASSWTGATEAFF. V usage is TRBV5-1 and J usage is TRBJ1-1; 9 bases are a match to TRBD1. The CDR3 is 13 amino acids. Germline trimming cut 3 bases from V and 4 bases from J; bases unmatched to any gene: 1. CDR1 is SGHRS and CDR2 is YFSETQ in the germline V gene. Variable domain in full (rest from reference TRBV5-1 and TRBJ1-1): KAGVTQTPRYLIKTRGQQVTLSCSPISGHRSVSWYQQTPGQGLQFLFEYFSETQRNKGNFPGRFSGRQFSNSRSEMNVSTLELGDSALYLCASSWTGATEAFFGQGTRLTVV.

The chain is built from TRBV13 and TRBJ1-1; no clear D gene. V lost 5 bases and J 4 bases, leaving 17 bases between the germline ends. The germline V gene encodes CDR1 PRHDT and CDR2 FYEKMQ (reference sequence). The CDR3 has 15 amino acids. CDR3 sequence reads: CASSPRARVVTEAFF. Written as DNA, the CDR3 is TGTGCCAGCAGCCCACGGGCGAGGGTCGTCACTGAAGCTTTCTTT.

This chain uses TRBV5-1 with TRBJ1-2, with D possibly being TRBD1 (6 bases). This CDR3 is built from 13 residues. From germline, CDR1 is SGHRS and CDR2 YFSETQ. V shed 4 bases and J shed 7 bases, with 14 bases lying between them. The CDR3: CASSAITGSGYTF. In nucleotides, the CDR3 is TGCGCCAGCAGCGCAATCACAGGGTCTGGCTACACCTTC.

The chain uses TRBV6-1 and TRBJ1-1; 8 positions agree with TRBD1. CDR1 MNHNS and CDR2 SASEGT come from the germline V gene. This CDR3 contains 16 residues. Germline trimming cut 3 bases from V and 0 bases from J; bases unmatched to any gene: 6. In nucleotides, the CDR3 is TGTGCCAGCAGTGAGTACAGGGGGAGGGTGAACACTGAAGCTTTCTTT. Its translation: CASSEYRGRVNTEAFF.

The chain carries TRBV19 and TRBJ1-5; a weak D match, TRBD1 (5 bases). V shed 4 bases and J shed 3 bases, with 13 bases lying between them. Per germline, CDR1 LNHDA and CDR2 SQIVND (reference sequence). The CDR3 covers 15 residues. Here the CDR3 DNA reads TGTGCCAGTAGTACCAGCGGGACGGTCAATCAGCCCCAGCATTTT. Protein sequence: CASSTSGTVNQPQHF.

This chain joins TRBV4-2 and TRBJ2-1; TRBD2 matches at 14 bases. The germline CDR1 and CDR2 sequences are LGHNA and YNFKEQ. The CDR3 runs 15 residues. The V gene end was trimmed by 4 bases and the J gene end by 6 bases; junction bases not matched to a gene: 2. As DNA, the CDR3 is TGTGCCAGCAGCCGGGGACTAGCGGGAGTCAATGAGCAGTTCTTC. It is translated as CASSRGLAGVNEQFF.

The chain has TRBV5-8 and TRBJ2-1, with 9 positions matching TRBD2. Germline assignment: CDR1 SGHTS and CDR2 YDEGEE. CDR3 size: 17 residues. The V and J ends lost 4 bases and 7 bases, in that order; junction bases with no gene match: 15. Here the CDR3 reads CASSPALGREGWNEQFF. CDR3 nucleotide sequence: TGTGCCAGCAGCCCAGCATTAGGGCGGGAGGGTTGGAATGAGCAGTTCTTC.

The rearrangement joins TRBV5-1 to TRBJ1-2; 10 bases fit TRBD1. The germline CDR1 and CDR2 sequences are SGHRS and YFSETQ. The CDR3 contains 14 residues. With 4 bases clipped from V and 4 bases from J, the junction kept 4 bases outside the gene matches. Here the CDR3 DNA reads TGCGCCAGCAGCCCCGGGACAGGGGCCTATGGCTACACCTTC. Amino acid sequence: CASSPGTGAYGYTF.

The CDR3 is CASSVDGTGSVLGTGELFF. The CDR3 DNA follows: TGTGCCAGCAGCGTAGACGGCACAGGGTCGGTTCTTGGCACCGGGGAGCTGTTTTTT. This rearrangement joins TRBV9 to TRBJ2-2, with D possibly being TRBD1 (6 bases). Germline V CDR1 and CDR2: SGDLS, YYNGEE. V lost 0 bases and J lost 4, with 22 bases in between. This CDR3 is built from 19 residues.

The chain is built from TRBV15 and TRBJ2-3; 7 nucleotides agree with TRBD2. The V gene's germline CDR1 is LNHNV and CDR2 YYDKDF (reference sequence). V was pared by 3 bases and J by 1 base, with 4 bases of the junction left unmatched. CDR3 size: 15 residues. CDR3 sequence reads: CATSSKRGGTDTQYF. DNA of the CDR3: TGTGCCACCAGCAGTAAACGGGGGGGCACAGATACGCAGTATTTT.

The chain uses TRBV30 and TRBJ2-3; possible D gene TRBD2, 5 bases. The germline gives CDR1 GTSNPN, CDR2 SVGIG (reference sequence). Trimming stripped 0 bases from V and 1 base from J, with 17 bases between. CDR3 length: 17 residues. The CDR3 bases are TGTGCCTGGAGTGTATTAGCTAGCTCGGTTGGCACAGATACGCAGTATTTT. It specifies CAWSVLASSVGTDTQYF.

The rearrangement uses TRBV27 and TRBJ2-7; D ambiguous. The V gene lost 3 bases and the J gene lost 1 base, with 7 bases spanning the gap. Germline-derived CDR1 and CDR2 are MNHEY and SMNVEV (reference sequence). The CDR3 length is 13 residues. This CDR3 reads CASSFGPSYEQYF. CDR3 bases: TGTGCCAGCAGTTTTGGGCCGTCCTACGAGCAGTACTTC.

The CDR3 spells CASSSGGIPFEQYF. CDR3 DNA: TGTGCCAGCAGCTCCGGGGGAATTCCTTTCGAGCAGTACTTC. This chain uses TRBV7-2 with TRBJ2-7; TRBD2 is a possible D gene (6 bases). This CDR3 spans 14 amino acids. Trimming took 4 bases from V and 6 from J, leaving 16 bases between them. The germline CDR1 and CDR2 sequences are SGHTA and FQGNSA.

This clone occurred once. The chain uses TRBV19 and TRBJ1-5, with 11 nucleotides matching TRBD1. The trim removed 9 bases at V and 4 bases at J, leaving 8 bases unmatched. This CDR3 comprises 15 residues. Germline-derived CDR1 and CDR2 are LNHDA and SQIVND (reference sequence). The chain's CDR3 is CASRGQGAPNQPQHF. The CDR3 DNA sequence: TGTGCCAGCAGAGGACAGGGGGCGCCTAATCAGCCCCAGCATTTT.